The present T cell receptor (beta chain) was sequenced within a study of T cells in Graves' hyperthyroidism and ophthalmopathy. This clonotype appeared a few times. Using RNA transcripts as the source, TCR beta CDR3 regions were amplified. Primed by the HTBI set, a first-round RT-PCR was run on the TCR CDR3. MiXCR, run by TCRdb on the multiplex PCR reads, gives a single entry per CDR3 protein. The sample yields around 340,000 distinct CDR3 sequences, around a sixth seen once. No progression to ophthalmopathy during 18 months of follow-up defined stable disease. The diagnostic basis comprised clinical symptoms, serum thyroxine and TRAb, thyroid ultrasound and orbital computed tomography. Fresh peripheral blood, approximately 10 ml, yielded the PBMCs. The TCR was taken from a woman aged 50 to 60 with Graves' hyperthyroidism. The sequenced material came from blood.

The CDR3 sequence: CASNLRGLGNSPLHF. Written as DNA, the CDR3 is TGCGCCAGCAACCTCAGGGGCCTGGGGAATTCACCCCTCCACTTT. The rearrangement uses TRBV5-1 and TRBJ1-6; perhaps TRBD1 as D (6 bases). This CDR3 comprises 15 residues. Germline CDR1 and CDR2: SGHRS and YFSETQ. With 6 bases removed from V and 7 bases from J, the gap between germline ends came to 17 bases.